One sample yielded the 3 T cell receptor beta chains listed below, sequenced in a study of blood T cells in healthy people across ages (dated by TCRdb to the mid-2010s). The method behind the library was 5' RACE. The sequencing machine was an Illumina HiSeq 2500. A second 7 to 11 cycle PCR used a sample-barcoded 5' primer and a J-beta primer mix. TCRdb trimmed public reads at Q25 via fastp, called clones via MiXCR and kept in-frame beta chains. Each entry is one CDR3 protein sequence, shown with its most common DNA and genes. The table for this sample lists about 750,000 distinct CDR3 sequences; roughly 50% of them were counted only once. Approximately 40% of the sample lies in the top ten. Sample: blood. These receptors were taken from a man older than 75 in good health.

This clonotype has just a few counts. This chain joins TRBV7-2 and TRBJ1-1; D is undetermined. The V and J ends lost 5 bases and 1 base respectively, with 11 bases between them. Germline CDR1 and CDR2: SGHTA and FQGNSA. This CDR3 has 14 amino acids. The CDR3 loop reads CASSPGEGNTEAFF. The CDR3 nucleotides read TGTGCCAGCAGCCCCGGCGAGGGGAACACTGAAGCTTTCTTT.

The chain recombines TRBV29-1 with TRBJ1-6, with D tentatively TRBD1 (6 bases). There are 14 residues in the CDR3. Germline lookup yields CDR1 SQVTM and CDR2 ANQGSEA. The V and J ends lost 4 bases and 7 bases respectively, with 14 bases between them. CDR3 protein: CSVAQGDPNSPLHF. The CDR3 nucleotides read TGCAGCGTTGCACAGGGAGACCCAAATTCACCCCTCCACTTT. The full variable domain, rest sourced from reference TRBV29-1 and TRBJ1-6, is SAVISQKPSRDICQRGTSLTIQCQVDSQVTMMFWYRQQPGQSLTLIATANQGSEATYESGFVIDKFPISRPNLTFSTLTVSNMSPEDSSIYLCSVAQGDPNSPLHFGNGTRLTVT.

The chain employs TRBV12-3 or TRBV12-4 and TRBJ2-3; 10 bases are a match to TRBD2. This CDR3 is 19 amino acids long. After removal of 6 bases from V and 14 bases from J, the junction contained 29 bases not matched to a gene. CDR3 nucleotide sequence: TGTGCCAGCAGCCCACTAGCGGGATTGATGAGAAACCGGCACAGATACGCGTATTTT. This gives the protein CASSPLAGLMRNRHRYAYF.